The 28 T cell receptor beta chains reported below all come from one sample, sequenced in a study of OX40 agonist ivuxolimab in advanced cancers. The table came from immunoSEQ multiplex PCR; TCRdb's copy has only in-frame clones and leaves some out. In the table there are about 48,000 clones, approximately 90% of which are singletons. The source was CD4+ or CD8+ T cells sorted from blood, collected in a trial of the OX40 agonist ivuxolimab. These receptors were collected from an adult with an advanced solid tumor such as melanoma, head and neck, liver or kidney cancer.

V gene TRBV27 combines with J gene TRBJ2-3; D possibly corresponds to TRBD1 (6 bases). CDR1 is MNHEY, CDR2 SMNVEV, per germline (reference sequence). The CDR3 spans 14 residues. V shed 7 bases and J shed 3 bases, with 14 bases lying between them. In DNA form, the CDR3 reads TGTGCCAGCACAGGGGAGAGATCGACAGATACGCAGTATTTT. It codes for CASTGERSTDTQYF.

The chain combines TRBV28 with TRBJ2-5; no firm D call. V lost 2 bases and J 2 bases, leaving 12 bases between the germline ends. The germline V gene encodes CDR1 MDHEN and CDR2 SYDVKM. CDR3 length: 15 amino acids. The CDR3 reads CASSLGQTLQETQYF. DNA of the CDR3: TGTGCCAGCAGTTTAGGGCAGACTTTACAAGAGACCCAGTACTTC.

This clone was observed once. The gene calls are TRBV4-2 and TRBJ2-3; TRBD1 aligns across 8 bases. The germline V gene encodes CDR1 LGHNA and CDR2 YNFKEQ. V gave up 0 bases and J gave up 1 base; unmatched junction bases: 15. The CDR3 extends over 20 amino acids. In DNA, the CDR3 is TGTGCCAGCAGCCAAGATTTCGAACAGGGGGTTTATCTAGGCACAGATACGCAGTATTTT. This codes for CASSQDFEQGVYLGTDTQYF.

V gene TRBV5-6 combines with J gene TRBJ1-5; possibly TRBD1 for D (5 bases). The ends were cut back, 2 bases at V and 4 bases at J, with 13 bases in the middle. CDR1 and CDR2 from the germline V gene are SGHDT and YYEEEE. The CDR3 is 15 residues long. CDR3 nucleotides: TGTGCCAGCAGCTTATTCCTGGGGGGAAATCAGCCCCAGCATTTT. It specifies CASSLFLGGNQPQHF.

This sequence joins TRBV27 and TRBJ1-2; no reliable D call. V lost 2 bases and J lost 8, with 9 bases in between. This CDR3 region has 12 residues. From germline, CDR1 is MNHEY and CDR2 SMNVEV (reference sequence). The CDR3 reads CASSLEGSGYTF. The CDR3 nucleotides read TGTGCCAGCAGTTTAGAAGGTTCGGGCTACACCTTC.

This clone was recorded once. This sequence joins TRBV19 and TRBJ2-7, with no clear D. This CDR3 has 11 residues. CDR1 is LNHDA and CDR2 is SQIVND in the germline V gene (reference sequence). With 4 bases removed from V and 5 bases from J, the gap between germline ends came to 6 bases. The CDR3 loop reads CASSTFDEQYF. The CDR3 DNA sequence: TGTGCCAGTAGTACATTTGACGAGCAGTACTTC.

This chain links TRBV4-1 with TRBJ2-7; no reliable D call. CDR1 is MGHRA, CDR2 YSYEKL, per germline. The CDR3 is 14 amino acids. V was pared by 2 bases and J by 6 bases, with 14 bases between. The CDR3 DNA reads as TGCGCCAGCAGCCAATCCCCATTGGATCGCGAGCAGTACTTC. This translates into CASSQSPLDREQYF.

This rearrangement joins TRBV11-3 to TRBJ2-7; 11 nucleotides line up with TRBD1. This CDR3 contains 15 residues. CDR1 SGHNT and CDR2 YENEEA come from the germline V gene. V shed 0 bases and J 2 bases; nucleotides not matched to a gene: 0. The CDR3 DNA reads as TGTGCCAGCAGCTTAGAGGGACAGGGGGCCTACGAGCAGTACTTC. Residues: CASSLEGQGAYEQYF.

The genes are TRBV10-3 and TRBJ2-3; TRBD1 matches 8 bases. Germline values: CDR1 ENHRY, CDR2 SYGVKD. This CDR3 has 13 residues. Trimming cost V 1 base and J 9 bases; bases outside gene matches: 3. Here the CDR3 reads CAISELGQETQYF. In nucleotides, the CDR3 is TGTGCCATCAGTGAGTTGGGACAGGAAACGCAGTATTTT.

The CDR3 DNA is TGTGCCAGCAGTGCCTGGCGGAGCGGACCCTACAATGAGCAGTTCTTC. It codes for CASSAWRSGPYNEQFF. The chain recombines TRBV6-1 with TRBJ2-1; weak D call: TRBD2 (5 bases). Trimming left V 4 bases short and J 2 bases short, with 15 bases between. CDR3 size: 16 residues. Germline CDR1 reads MNHNS; CDR2 reads SASEGT.

This clone was picked up many times. This chain uses TRBV9 with TRBJ1-2, with D maybe TRBD1 (6 bases). Trimming left V 3 bases short and J 0 bases short, with 21 bases between. Germline V gene data show CDR1 as SGDLS and CDR2 as YYNGEE. This CDR3 has 18 amino acids. The chain's CDR3 is CASSDRTGHQVTNYGYTF. For the CDR3, the DNA is TGTGCCAGCAGCGACCGAACGGGACACCAAGTTACTAACTATGGCTACACCTTC.

This chain connects TRBV7-6 to TRBJ2-3; D is unresolved. CDR1 and CDR2 (germline): SGHVS, FNYEAQ. V lost 3 bases and J lost 4, with 5 bases in between. The CDR3 extends over 12 amino acids. CDR3 coding DNA: TGTGCCAGCAGCTTGTGGGCAGATACGCAGTATTTT. Translated: CASSLWADTQYF.

The gene calls are TRBV7-3 and TRBJ2-3; D remains unclear. Germline CDR1 is SGHTA and CDR2 is FQGTGA. The CDR3 length is 12 residues. Trimming took off 5 bases at V and 4 bases at J, with 7 bases between the two ends. CDR3 nucleotide sequence: TGTGCCAGCAGCCCATTCTCAGATACGCAGTATTTT. Translating it yields CASSPFSDTQYF.

The chain joins TRBV4-3 to TRBJ2-7; possible D gene TRBD2, 7 bases. The V end was cut by 0 bases, the J end by 1 base, with 16 bases between. The CDR3 is 17 amino acids. Germline V gene data show CDR1 as LGHNA and CDR2 as YSLEER. In DNA, the CDR3 is TGCGCCAGCAGCCAAGATGGGAGGGCAGGGGCGTCCTACGAGCAGTACTTC. Its translation is CASSQDGRAGASYEQYF.

The V call is TRBV19, the J call TRBJ1-3; D remains ambiguous. Per germline, CDR1 LNHDA and CDR2 SQIVND (reference sequence). Trimming pared 6 bases from V and 8 bases from J, leaving 11 bases between. CDR3 size: 12 residues. Here the CDR3 reads CASREGLDTIYF. The DNA of the CDR3 is TGTGCCAGTAGGGAAGGTCTGGACACCATATATTTT. The full variable domain, with the rest looked up from reference TRBV19 and TRBJ1-3, is DGGITQSPKYLFRKEGQNVTLSCEQNLNHDAMYWYRQDPGQGLRLIYYSQIVNDFQKGDIAEGYSVSREKKESFPLTVTSAQKNPTAFYLCASREGLDTIYFGEGSWLTVV.

This clone has just one count. The genes are TRBV7-9 and TRBJ2-1, with D tentatively TRBD2 (6 bases). V was pared by 0 bases and J by 2 bases, with 11 bases between. The CDR3 spans 16 residues. From germline, CDR1 is SEHNR and CDR2 FQNEAQ (reference sequence). The CDR3 loop is CASSLAAGPTYNEQFF. Written as DNA, the CDR3 is TGTGCCAGCAGCTTAGCGGCGGGGCCAACCTACAATGAGCAGTTCTTC. Full variable domain (missing parts from reference TRBV7-9 and TRBJ2-1): DTGVSQNPRHKITKRGQNVTFRCDPISEHNRLYWYRQTLGQGPEFLTYFQNEAQLEKSRLLSDRFSAERPKGSFSTLEIQRTEQGDSAMYLCASSLAAGPTYNEQFFGPGTRLTVL.

The J gene is TRBJ2-7, the V gene TRBV4-2; D unresolved. This CDR3 has 14 amino acids. V was clipped by 1 base and J by 5 bases, with 12 bases between them. Per germline, CDR1 LGHNA and CDR2 YNFKEQ. The CDR3 sequence is CASSQVSDDNEQYF. In nucleotides, the CDR3 is TGTGCCAGCAGCCAAGTCTCGGACGATAACGAGCAGTACTTC.

CDR3 in amino acids: CASSIEGWTVNNEQFF. The DNA of the CDR3 is TGTGCCAGCAGCATCGAGGGCTGGACAGTCAACAATGAGCAGTTCTTC. J is TRBJ2-1 and V is TRBV28; D possibly corresponds to TRBD1 (6 bases). CDR1 is MDHEN and CDR2 is SYDVKM in the germline V gene. Deletions cut 6 bases from V and 5 bases from J, with 20 bases between. The CDR3 length is 16 residues.

The chain is built from TRBV7-3 and TRBJ2-1; D gene unclear. Between the trimmed V and J ends, which lost 2 bases and 2 bases, there was a span of 10 bases. There are 15 residues in the CDR3. Germline values: CDR1 SGHTA, CDR2 FQGTGA. In DNA form, the CDR3 reads TGTGCCAGCAGCTTATCAGGCGGCCCCTACAATGAGCAGTTCTTC. This gives the protein CASSLSGGPYNEQFF.

As concerns this clone: The same CDR3 is also encoded by other DNA sequences in this sample. The rearrangement links TRBV28 to TRBJ1-3; the match to TRBD1 covers 10 bases. The CDR3 contains 15 residues. In germline, CDR1 is MDHEN, CDR2 SYDVKM. Germline trimming cut 6 bases from V and 2 bases from J; bases unmatched to any gene: 4. The CDR3 DNA reads as TGTGCCAGCAGCCCGACAGGGGGCACTGGAAACACCATATATTTT. Amino acids: CASSPTGGTGNTIYF.

V gene TRBV11-2 combines with J gene TRBJ2-5; 11 nucleotides match TRBD1. The CDR3 length is 16 residues. Germline CDR1 SGHAT, CDR2 FQNNGV. J was trimmed by 2 bases and V by 3 bases; bases with no gene match: 5. Written as DNA, the CDR3 is TGTGCCAGCAGCTTTGGACAGGGGGCTCGTCAAGAGACCCAGTACTTC. This encodes CASSFGQGARQETQYF.

The chain recombines TRBV14 with TRBJ2-5, with 7 bases identical to TRBD2. This CDR3 spans 16 amino acids. CDR1 and CDR2 (germline): SGHDN, FVKESK. V shed 4 bases and J 0 bases; nucleotides not matched to a gene: 8. CDR3 sequence reads: CASSRTWGGYQETQYF. The CDR3 bases are TGTGCCAGCAGCCGGACGTGGGGGGGGTACCAAGAGACCCAGTACTTC.

The sample holds a few counts of this clone. CDR3 residues: CASSLGQGSYEQYF. CDR3 in DNA: TGTGCCAGCAGTTTAGGACAGGGATCTTACGAGCAGTACTTC. The chain uses TRBV6-5 and TRBJ2-7, with 8 bases matching TRBD1. CDR3 length: 14 amino acids. The J segment lost 4 bases and the V segment lost 4 bases, leaving 6 bases of the junction unmatched. Germline loops: CDR1 MNHEY, CDR2 SVGAGI.

This chain joins TRBV9 and TRBJ1-6; D is perhaps TRBD1 (5 bases). The CDR3 is 16 amino acids. V was trimmed by 0 bases and J by 10 bases, leaving 17 bases between them. Looked up from germline, CDR1 is SGDLS and CDR2 is YYNGEE. CDR3 DNA: TGTGCCAGCAGCGTAGAAGGGGTAGCGTATCGATCACCCCTCCACTTT. This translates into CASSVEGVAYRSPLHF.

The chain joins TRBV7-9 to TRBJ1-2; no definite D call. The CDR3 is made up of 16 amino acids. Deletions cut 1 base from V and 8 bases from J, with 20 bases between. The germline CDR1 and CDR2 sequences are SEHNR and FQNEAQ (reference sequence). The CDR3 sequence is CASSLGIPAFPVGYTF. The CDR3 DNA reads TGTGCCAGCAGCTTAGGGATTCCGGCCTTCCCTGTGGGCTACACCTTC.

The rearrangement joins TRBV5-8 to TRBJ2-7, with D tentatively TRBD1 (6 bases). The germline CDR1 and CDR2 sequences are SGHTS and YDEGEE. This CDR3 contains 13 residues. Trimming took 2 bases from V and 3 from J, leaving 9 bases between them. CDR3 in amino acids: CASSLQGSYEQYF. The CDR3, as DNA: TGTGCCAGCAGCTTACAGGGCAGCTACGAGCAGTACTTC.

This clone appeared once. This chain joins TRBV28 and TRBJ2-1; D remains unclear. With 5 bases removed from V and 6 bases from J, the gap between germline ends came to 5 bases. Per the germline V gene, CDR1 is MDHEN and CDR2 is SYDVKM. There are 11 residues in the CDR3. For the CDR3, the DNA is TGTGCCAGCAGTCCAAGCAATGAGCAGTTCTTC. Its translation is CASSPSNEQFF.

J is TRBJ2-2 and V is TRBV9, with D tentatively TRBD2 (6 bases). The germline gives CDR1 SGDLS, CDR2 YYNGEE. Deletions cut 1 base from V and 5 bases from J, with 18 bases between. The CDR3 runs to 17 residues. The CDR3 region has the DNA TGTGCCAGCAGCGTACAGCTGGGGGGTGGTGATACCGGGGAGCTGTTTTTT. Its protein product is CASSVQLGGGDTGELFF. Variable domain in full (rest from reference TRBV9 and TRBJ2-2): DSGVTQTPKHLITATGQRVTLRCSPRSGDLSVYWYQQSLDQGLQFLIQYYNGEERAKGNILERFSAQQFPDLHSELNLSSLELGDSALYFCASSVQLGGGDTGELFFGEGSRLTVL.